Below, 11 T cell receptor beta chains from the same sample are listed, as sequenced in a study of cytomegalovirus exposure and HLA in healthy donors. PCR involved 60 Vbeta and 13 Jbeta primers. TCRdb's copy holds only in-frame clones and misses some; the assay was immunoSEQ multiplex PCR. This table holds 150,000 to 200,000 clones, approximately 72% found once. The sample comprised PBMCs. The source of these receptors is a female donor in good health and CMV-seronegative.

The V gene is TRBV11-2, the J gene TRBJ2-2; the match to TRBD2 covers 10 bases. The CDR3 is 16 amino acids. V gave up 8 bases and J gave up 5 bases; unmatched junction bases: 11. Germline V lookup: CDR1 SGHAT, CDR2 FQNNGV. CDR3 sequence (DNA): TGTGCCAGCCTGGGGGCTAGCGGGAGAAGGACCGGGGAGCTGTTTTTT. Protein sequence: CASLGASGRRTGELFF.

CDR3 DNA sequence: TGTGCCAGCAGCTTCACCCGGGACAGAGCATACAATGAGCAGTTCTTC. This gives the protein CASSFTRDRAYNEQFF. The chain has TRBV7-9 and TRBJ2-1; 7 nucleotides align to TRBD1. From germline, CDR1 is SEHNR and CDR2 FQNEAQ (reference sequence). This CDR3 is 16 amino acids long. V was clipped by 3 bases and J by 4 bases; unmatched bases: 9.

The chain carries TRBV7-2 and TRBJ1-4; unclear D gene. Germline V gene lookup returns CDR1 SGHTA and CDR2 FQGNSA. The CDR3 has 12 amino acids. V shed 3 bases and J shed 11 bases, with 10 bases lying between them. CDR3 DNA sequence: TGTGCCAGCAGCTTGAGGGAGGGCAAACTGTTTTTT. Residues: CASSLREGKLFF.

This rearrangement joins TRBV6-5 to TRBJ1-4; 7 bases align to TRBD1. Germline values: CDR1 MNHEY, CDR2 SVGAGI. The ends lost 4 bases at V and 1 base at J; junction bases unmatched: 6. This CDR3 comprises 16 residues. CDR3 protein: CASSLDRLGTNEKLFF. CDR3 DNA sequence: TGTGCCAGCAGTTTGGACAGGCTGGGAACTAATGAAAAACTGTTTTTT.

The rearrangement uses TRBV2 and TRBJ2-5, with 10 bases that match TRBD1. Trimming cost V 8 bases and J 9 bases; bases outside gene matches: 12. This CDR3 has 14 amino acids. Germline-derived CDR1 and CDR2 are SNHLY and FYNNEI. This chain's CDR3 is CASSESGQGRAQYF. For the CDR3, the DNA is TGTGCCAGCTCTGAATCGGGACAGGGGAGGGCCCAGTACTTC.

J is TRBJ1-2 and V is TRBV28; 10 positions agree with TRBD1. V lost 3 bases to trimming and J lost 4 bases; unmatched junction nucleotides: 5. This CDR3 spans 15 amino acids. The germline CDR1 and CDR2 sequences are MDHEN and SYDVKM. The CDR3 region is CASSLGDRGFYGYTF. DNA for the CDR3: TGTGCCAGCAGTTTGGGGGACAGGGGCTTCTATGGCTACACCTTC.

This chain's CDR3 is CASSLKGGGLHEQYF. DNA of the CDR3: TGTGCCAGCAGCTTAAAAGGCGGGGGGTTACACGAGCAGTACTTC. V usage is TRBV7-2 and J usage is TRBJ2-7; 8 nucleotides match TRBD2. CDR3 length: 15 amino acids. V lost 2 bases to trimming and J lost 5 bases; unmatched junction nucleotides: 8. Germline V CDR1 and CDR2: SGHTA, FQGNSA.

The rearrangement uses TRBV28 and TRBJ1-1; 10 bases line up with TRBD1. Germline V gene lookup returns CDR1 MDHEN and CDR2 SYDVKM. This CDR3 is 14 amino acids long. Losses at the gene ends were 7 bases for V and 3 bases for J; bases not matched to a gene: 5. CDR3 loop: CASTDRGKDTEAFF. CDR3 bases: TGTGCCAGCACGGACAGGGGGAAGGACACTGAAGCTTTCTTT.

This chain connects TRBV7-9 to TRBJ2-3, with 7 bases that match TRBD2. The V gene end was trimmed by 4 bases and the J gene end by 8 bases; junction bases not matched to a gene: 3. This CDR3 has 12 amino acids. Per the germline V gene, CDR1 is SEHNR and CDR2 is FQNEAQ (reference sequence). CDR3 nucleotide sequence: TGTGCCAGCAGCTCAGGGAGGGGTACGCAGTATTTT. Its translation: CASSSGRGTQYF.

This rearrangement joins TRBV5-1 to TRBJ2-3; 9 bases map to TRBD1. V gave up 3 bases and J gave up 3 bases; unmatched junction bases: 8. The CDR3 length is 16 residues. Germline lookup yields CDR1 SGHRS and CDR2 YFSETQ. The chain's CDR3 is CASSSAGTGWTDTQYF. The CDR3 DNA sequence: TGCGCCAGCAGCTCAGCAGGGACAGGGTGGACAGATACGCAGTATTTT.

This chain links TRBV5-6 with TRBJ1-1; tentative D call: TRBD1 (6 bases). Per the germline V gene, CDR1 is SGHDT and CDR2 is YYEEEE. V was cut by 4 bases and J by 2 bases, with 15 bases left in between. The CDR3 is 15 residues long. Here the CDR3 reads CASSGGGGVNTEAFF. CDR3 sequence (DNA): TGTGCCAGCAGCGGGGGGGGCGGGGTTAACACTGAAGCTTTCTTT.